The 2 T cell receptor beta chains below all came from one sample that was sequenced in a study of blood T cell repertoires in COVID-19. TCRdb's copy holds only in-frame clones and misses some; the assay was immunoSEQ multiplex PCR. The sample holds around 210,000 clones; 70% to 90% are singletons and the top ten take 0.6% to 1%. Sequencing was carried out using peripheral blood. These receptor sequences come from a woman in her 70s with acute or convalescent COVID-19.

The rearrangement links TRBV19 to TRBJ2-7; 12 nucleotides align to TRBD2. Germline V gene lookup returns CDR1 LNHDA and CDR2 SQIVND (reference sequence). The CDR3 totals 15 residues. The V segment lost 5 bases and the J segment 3 bases; nucleotides outside the gene matches: 5. The CDR3 sequence is CASSPGLAGFYEQYF. The CDR3 region has the DNA TGTGCCAGTAGTCCCGGACTAGCGGGATTCTACGAGCAGTACTTC.

The chain links TRBV19 to TRBJ1-2; 9 positions match TRBD1. Germline V CDR1 and CDR2: LNHDA, SQIVND (reference sequence). This CDR3 is 16 amino acids long. The trim removed 5 bases at V and 4 bases at J, leaving 11 bases unmatched. CDR3 DNA sequence: TGTGCCAGTAGTCCCCCGGGACAGGGACGTGTCTATGGCTACACCTTC. It translates to CASSPPGQGRVYGYTF. Combining the CDR3 with reference TRBV19 and TRBJ1-2 gives the whole variable domain DGGITQSPKYLFRKEGQNVTLSCEQNLNHDAMYWYRQDPGQGLRLIYYSQIVNDFQKGDIAEGYSVSREKKESFPLTVTSAQKNPTAFYLCASSPPGQGRVYGYTFGSGTRLTVV.